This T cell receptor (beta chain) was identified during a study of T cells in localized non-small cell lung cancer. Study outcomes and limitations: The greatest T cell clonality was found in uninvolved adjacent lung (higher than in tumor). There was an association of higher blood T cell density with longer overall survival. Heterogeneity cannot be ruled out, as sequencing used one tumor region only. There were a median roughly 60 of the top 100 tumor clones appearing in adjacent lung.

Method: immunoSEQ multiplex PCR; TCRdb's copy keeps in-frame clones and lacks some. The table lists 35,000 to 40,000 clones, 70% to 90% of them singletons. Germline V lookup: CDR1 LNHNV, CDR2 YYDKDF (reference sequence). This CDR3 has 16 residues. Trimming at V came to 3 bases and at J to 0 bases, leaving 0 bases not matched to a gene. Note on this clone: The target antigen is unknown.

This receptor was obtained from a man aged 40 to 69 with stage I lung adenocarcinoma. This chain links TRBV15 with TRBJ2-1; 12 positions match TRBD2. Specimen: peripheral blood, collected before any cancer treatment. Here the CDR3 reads CATSRTSGSSYNEQFF. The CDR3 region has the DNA TGTGCCACCAGCAGGACTAGCGGGAGCTCCTACAATGAGCAGTTCTTC.